These 18 T cell receptor beta chains share one sample of origin, sequenced in a study of blood T cell repertoires in COVID-19. The repertoire was sequenced with immunoSEQ multiplex PCR; TCRdb's copy has only in-frame clones and lacks some. The sample records approximately 90,000 clones, roughly nine tenths being singletons. What was sequenced was peripheral blood. The source is a man aged 50-60 years with acute or convalescent COVID-19.

A note on this clone: The junction departs from the called germline gene at one end, perhaps through a read error. The chain combines TRBV6-2 or TRBV6-3 with TRBJ2-1; no definite D call. This CDR3 comprises 12 residues. The germline V gene encodes CDR1 MNHEY and CDR2 SVGEGT. The chain's CDR3 is CASRYYNNEQFF. CDR3 DNA sequence: TGTGCCAGCAGGTACTATAACAATGAGCAGTTCTTC.

This chain uses TRBV20-1 with TRBJ1-1; perhaps TRBD1 as D (5 bases). Trimming shortened V by 3 bases and J by 1 base, and 12 bases separated the two germline ends. This CDR3 spans 14 amino acids. From germline, CDR1 is DFQATT and CDR2 SNEGSKA (reference sequence). The CDR3 protein is CSASRFGGNTEAFF. The CDR3 DNA reads as TGCAGTGCTAGTCGTTTCGGGGGGAACACTGAAGCTTTCTTT.

This clone came up once. This sequence joins TRBV29-1 and TRBJ1-1, with 9 positions matching TRBD1. With V trimmed by 8 bases and J by 4 bases, 8 bases remained unmatched. Germline V gives CDR1 SQVTM, CDR2 ANQGSEA. The CDR3 totals 13 residues. The CDR3 DNA is TGCAGCCTTAGGACAGGGGATAGCACTGAAGCTTTCTTT. It translates to CSLRTGDSTEAFF.

The chain joins TRBV9 to TRBJ2-2, with TRBD1 matching over 7 bases. V shed 3 bases, J shed 5 bases, and the junction held 1 base outside the gene matches. The germline CDR1 and CDR2 sequences are SGDLS and YYNGEE. The CDR3 covers 13 residues. The DNA for the CDR3 is TGTGCCAGCAGCGCAGGGGGTACCGGGGAGCTGTTTTTT. Protein: CASSAGGTGELFF.

This chain joins TRBV28 and TRBJ1-2; D ambiguous. This CDR3 is built from 12 residues. V lost 7 bases to trimming and J lost 4 bases, with 10 bases between them. Germline V gives CDR1 MDHEN, CDR2 SYDVKM. The CDR3 DNA reads as TGTGCCAGCACCGACCCAGGCTATGGCTACACCTTC. The encoded protein is CASTDPGYGYTF.

The chain links TRBV19 to TRBJ1-1, with D perhaps TRBD1 (6 bases). V lost 6 bases, J lost 0 bases, and 11 bases lay in between. The CDR3 totals 14 residues. Per germline, CDR1 LNHDA and CDR2 SQIVND (reference sequence). The CDR3 DNA sequence: TGTGCCAGTAGATCGACAGGACTGAACACTGAAGCTTTCTTT. This encodes CASRSTGLNTEAFF.

V and J are TRBV4-2 and TRBJ1-5; no clear D gene. CDR1 and CDR2 (germline): LGHNA, YNFKEQ. The CDR3 is 13 residues long. Trimming stripped 5 bases from V and 4 bases from J, with 9 bases between. The CDR3 nucleotides read TGTGCCAGCAGCGTACAGTATAATCAGCCCCAGCATTTT. It yields the protein CASSVQYNQPQHF.

The chain is built from TRBV2 and TRBJ1-1; no definite D call. The V gene lost 5 bases and the J gene lost 6 bases, with 7 bases spanning the gap. The CDR3 has 11 amino acids. From germline, CDR1 is SNHLY and CDR2 FYNNEI. CDR3 protein: CASSLQAEAFF. The CDR3 DNA reads TGTGCCAGCAGTCTCCAGGCTGAAGCTTTCTTT.

The chain uses TRBV7-6 and TRBJ2-7, with D maybe TRBD1 (6 bases). V lost 0 bases, J lost 0 bases, and 21 bases lay in between. From germline, CDR1 is SGHVS and CDR2 FNYEAQ. This CDR3 spans 19 amino acids. The DNA of the CDR3 is TGTGCCAGCAGCTTAGCCCCCCAAGGGCCATGGACAGTCTCCTACGAGCAGTACGTC. It yields the protein CASSLAPQGPWTVSYEQYV.

The gene calls are TRBV7-2 and TRBJ2-7; 7 bases match TRBD1. Germline V CDR1 and CDR2: SGHTA, FQGNSA. J gave up 6 bases and V 6 bases, and 11 bases lay outside the gene matches. This CDR3 has 14 residues. CDR3 DNA sequence: TGTGCCAGCAGAGGGGGACAGTCCGATCGCGAGCAGTACTTC. The encoded protein is CASRGGQSDREQYF.

This chain uses TRBV13 with TRBJ2-3, with D possibly TRBD1 on 5 matching bases. The CDR3 sequence is 16 residues long. V was clipped by 0 bases and J by 2 bases, with 12 bases between them. Germline-derived CDR1 and CDR2 are PRHDT and FYEKMQ (reference sequence). CDR3 in amino acids: CASSLGYRGLTDTQYF. The CDR3 nucleotides are TGTGCCAGCAGCTTAGGGTATAGGGGCCTCACAGATACGCAGTATTTT.

The rearrangement uses TRBV5-1 and TRBJ2-3, with D perhaps matching TRBD1 (6 bases). V was trimmed by 7 bases and J by 3 bases, leaving 18 bases between them. This CDR3 region has 15 residues. Per the germline V gene, CDR1 is SGHRS and CDR2 is YFSETQ. The CDR3 nucleotides read TGCGCCAGCCGGCGACAGGCCATTTTGACAGATACGCAGTATTTT. It codes for CASRRQAILTDTQYF.

The gene calls are TRBV6-5 and TRBJ1-5; 7 positions match TRBD1. J lost 6 bases, V lost 5 bases, and 7 bases had no gene match. The germline V gene has CDR1 MNHEY and CDR2 SVGAGI. The CDR3 length is 14 residues. The CDR3 DNA sequence: TGTGCCAGCAGTCGGAGGGGGCTAAGTCAGCCCCAGCATTTT. Protein product: CASSRRGLSQPQHF.

V gene TRBV12-3 or TRBV12-4 combines with J gene TRBJ1-2; no reliable D call. This CDR3 spans 13 amino acids. V gave up 3 bases and J gave up 8 bases, with 13 bases separating them. The DNA for the CDR3 is TGTGCCAGCAGTTTCGTCTACAGAAACGGCTACACCTTC. Translated: CASSFVYRNGYTF.

The rearrangement links TRBV6-5 to TRBJ1-3; the match to TRBD1 covers 7 bases. V lost 5 bases to trimming and J lost 6 bases; unmatched junction nucleotides: 7. This CDR3 spans 14 amino acids. Germline V gene lookup returns CDR1 MNHEY and CDR2 SVGAGI. CDR3 DNA sequence: TGTGCCAGCAGTAGCGACAGGGCGGAAAACACCATATATTTT. It translates to CASSSDRAENTIYF.

V is TRBV3-1 (or the pseudogene TRBV3-2) and J is TRBJ1-3, with D uncertain. From germline, CDR1 is LGHDT and CDR2 YNNKEL (reference sequence). The CDR3 loop spans 15 amino acids. V gave up 1 base and J gave up 0 bases, with 7 bases separating them. The CDR3 region has the DNA TGTGCCAGCAGCCAAGGAGGGCGCTCTGGAAACACCATATATTTT. The encoded protein is CASSQGGRSGNTIYF.

The chain recombines TRBV9 with TRBJ2-5; 12 bases map to TRBD2. This CDR3 spans 18 amino acids. Per the germline V gene, CDR1 is SGDLS and CDR2 is YYNGEE. V shed 0 bases and J 1 base; nucleotides not matched to a gene: 7. Here the CDR3 DNA reads TGTGCCAGCAGCGTAGGCTCTAGCGGGGGGGCTTTCCAAGAGACCCAGTACTTC. As protein: CASSVGSSGGAFQETQYF.

The rearrangement links TRBV29-1 to TRBJ1-1; D is undetermined. The CDR3 covers 12 residues. Trimming removed 5 bases from V and 0 bases from J, with 7 bases in between. Germline CDR1 is SQVTM and CDR2 is ANQGSEA. The CDR3 nucleotides read TGCAGCGTTACGGGAGTGAACACTGAAGCTTTCTTT. It yields the protein CSVTGVNTEAFF.